This is a list of T cell receptor beta chains from one sample in a study of OX40 agonist ivuxolimab in advanced cancers. The repertoire was sequenced with immunoSEQ multiplex PCR; TCRdb's copy has only in-frame clones and lacks some. The profile shows tens of thousands of clones, approximately 88% of them singletons. Sequencing was performed on CD4+ or CD8+ T cells sorted from blood, taken in a trial of the OX40 agonist ivuxolimab. These receptors originate from an adult with an advanced solid tumor such as melanoma, head and neck, liver or kidney cancer. CDR3s include the opening cysteine and the closing phenylalanine or tryptophan. A D gene is named only where the DNA matches it firmly. Clone size is not always given. Where it is, it says once, few, many or a class for expanded clones.

d_call clone_size j_call v_call cdr3_aa cdr3_nt
- - TRBJ2-3 TRBV2 CAGKRASATDTQYF TGTGCCGGAAAAAGGGCTAGCGCCACAGATACGCAGTATTTT
- - TRBJ2-3 TRBV5-1 CASQIDGGSTDTQYF TGCGCCAGCCAGATCGACGGGGGCAGCACAGATACGCAGTATTTT
TRBD1 - TRBJ2-3 TRBV30 CAWGRRGRDTQYF TGTGCCTGGGGCCGCAGGGGGCGAGATACGCAGTATTTT
- - TRBJ1-5 TRBV4-2 CASSQDPGRDQPQHF TGTGCCAGCAGCCAAGATCCAGGTAGGGATCAGCCCCAGCATTTT
- - TRBJ1-3 TRBV29-1 CSVGQTGNTIYF TGCAGCGTAGGACAGACTGGAAACACCATATATTTT
- - TRBJ1-4 TRBV6-1 CASSGQDATNEKLFF TGTGCCAGCAGTGGCCAGGATGCAACTAATGAAAAACTGTTTTTT
TRBD2 - TRBJ2-1 TRBV4-1 CASSQQLAGGQDEQFF TGCGCCAGCAGCCAACAACTAGCGGGAGGGCAGGATGAGCAGTTCTTC
TRBD1 once TRBJ1-1 TRBV5-1 CASSRTGASNTEAFF TGCGCCAGCAGCAGAACAGGGGCCTCGAACACTGAAGCTTTCTTT
TRBD1 - TRBJ2-7 TRBV5-1 CASSLAGGQGFYEQYF TGCGCCAGCAGCTTGGCCGGCGGACAGGGATTTTACGAGCAGTACTTC
- - TRBJ1-1 TRBV7-8 CASSLGGQSTEAFF TGTGCCAGCAGCTTAGGGGGGCAGTCCACTGAAGCTTTCTTT
- - TRBJ2-5 TRBV27 CARSFRDRETQYF TGTGCCAGGTCCTTCCGGGACCGAGAGACCCAGTACTTC
TRBD1 - TRBJ2-1 TRBV23-1 CASGVPGQGPRPPHNEQFF TGCGCCAGCGGGGTACCGGGACAGGGTCCCCGTCCCCCCCACAATGAGCAGTTCTTC
TRBD2 once TRBJ2-1 TRBV28 CASHTTSGREFF TGTGCCAGCCATACGACTAGCGGGCGGGAGTTCTTC
- - TRBJ2-7 TRBV28 CASSWASIYEQYF TGTGCCAGCAGTTGGGCTAGCATCTACGAGCAGTACTTC
TRBD1 - TRBJ1-6 TRBV5-1 CASRDRNGPLHF TGCGCCAGCAGGGACAGGAATGGGCCCCTCCACTTT
- - TRBJ1-2 TRBV15 CATSHSPGRQLDGYTF TGTGCCACCTCTCATTCCCCTGGTCGGCAGTTGGATGGCTACACCTTC
- - TRBJ2-1 TRBV4-2 CASSQVMFDNNEQFF TGTGCCAGCAGCCAAGTGATGTTCGATAACAATGAGCAGTTCTTC
TRBD1 - TRBJ2-7 TRBV29-1 CSVVVGQGYEQYF TGCAGCGTTGTAGTCGGACAGGGTTACGAGCAGTACTTC